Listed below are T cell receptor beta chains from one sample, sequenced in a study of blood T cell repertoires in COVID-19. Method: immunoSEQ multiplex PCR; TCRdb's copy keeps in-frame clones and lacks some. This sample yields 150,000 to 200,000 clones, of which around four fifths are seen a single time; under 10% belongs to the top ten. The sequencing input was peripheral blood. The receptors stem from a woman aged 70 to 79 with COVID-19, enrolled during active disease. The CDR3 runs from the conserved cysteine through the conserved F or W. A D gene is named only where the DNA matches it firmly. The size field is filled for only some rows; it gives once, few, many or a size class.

TGTGCCATCAGTGAAGCCCAAGAGACCCAGTACTTC CAISEAQETQYF TRBJ2-5 12 . . TRBV10-3
TGTGCCATCAGTTCCGCCAGGGCCGAAAACTATGGCTACACCTTC CAISSARAENYGYTF TRBJ1-2 15 . once TRBV10-3
TGTGCCAGCAGGAGCAGGGGGGTGCAGTATTTT CASRSRGVQYF TRBJ2-3 11 . once TRBV27
TGTGCCAGCAGGTCTTCCGGGTCCTTCTACGAGCAGTACTTC CASRSSGSFYEQYF TRBJ2-7 14 . . TRBV6-5
TGCAGTGCTAGTTCGGCGGGGACAGGGATTAATTCACCCCTCCACTTT CSASSAGTGINSPLHF TRBJ1-6 16 TRBD1 . TRBV20-1
TGTGCCAGCAGCTTAAGAGTCGGGGAGCTGTTTTTT CASSLRVGELFF TRBJ2-2 12 . . TRBV11-3
TGTGCCAGTAGTACCAGGACTCGCGGGGGGAATGAGCAGTTCTTC CASSTRTRGGNEQFF TRBJ2-1 15 TRBD2 . TRBV19
TGTGCCAGCAGCTTGACCCGAGCCGGACAGGGGGCCCGGTATGGCTACACCTTC CASSLTRAGQGARYGYTF TRBJ1-2 18 TRBD1 once TRBV5-6
TGTGCCTGGAGTGTAGGGGGAAAAGGGAACTATGGCTACACCTTC CAWSVGGKGNYGYTF TRBJ1-2 15 . . TRBV30
TGTGCCAGCCCTCCTGATGTGAGACTAGCGGGAGGGGTCTACGAGCAGTACTTC CASPPDVRLAGGVYEQYF TRBJ2-7 18 TRBD2 . TRBV3-1/TRBV3-2
TGTGCCAGTAGTACTGACAAGACCTATTCACCCCTCCACTTT CASSTDKTYSPLHF TRBJ1-6 14 . . TRBV19
TGTGCCACCAGCAGAGATCGGTCTAGCGGGAAGGAAGAGCGAGAGACCCAGTACTTC CATSRDRSSGKEERETQYF TRBJ2-5 19 TRBD2 . TRBV15